This TCR beta chain came from a study of cytomegalovirus exposure and HLA in healthy donors. As for this clone: The antigen is not known.

The study, taken as a whole, reports: In a later analysis, HLA-C alleles had the fewest associated TCRs, DRB1 alleles the most.

Researchers ran the PCR with 60 Vbeta and 13 Jbeta primers. Repertoires were generated with immunoSEQ multiplex PCR, while TCRdb's copy carries only in-frame clones and drops some. The data hold 150,000 to 200,000 clones, with around four fifths observed a single time. The CDR3 has 14 residues. V gave up 8 bases and J gave up 0 bases, with 11 bases separating them. Germline V lookup: CDR1 MDHEN, CDR2 SYDVKM. The receptor was derived from a man younger than 35 in good health and CMV-seronegative. V usage is TRBV28 and J usage is TRBJ2-1; D remains unclear. Sequenced: PBMCs. This CDR3 reads CASVTHSSYNEQFF. CDR3 nucleotides: TGTGCCAGCGTAACCCACAGCTCCTACAATGAGCAGTTCTTC.